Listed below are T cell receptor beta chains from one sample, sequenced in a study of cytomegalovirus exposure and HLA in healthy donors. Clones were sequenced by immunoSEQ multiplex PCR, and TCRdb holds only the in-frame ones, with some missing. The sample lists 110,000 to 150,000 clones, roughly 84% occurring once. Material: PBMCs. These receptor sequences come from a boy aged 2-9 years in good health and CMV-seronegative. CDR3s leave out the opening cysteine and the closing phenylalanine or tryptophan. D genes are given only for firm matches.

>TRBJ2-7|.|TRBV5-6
ASSGRGGATPSGTYEQY
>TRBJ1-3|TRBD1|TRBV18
ASHHRLTGQTSGNTIY
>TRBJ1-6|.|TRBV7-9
ASSYEGVRLNSPLH
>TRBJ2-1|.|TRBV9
ASSRLGQSTYNEQF
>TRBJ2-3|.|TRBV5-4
ASSLEVAGTDTQY
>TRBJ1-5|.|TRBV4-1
ASSRREFMHNQPQH
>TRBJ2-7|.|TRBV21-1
ASSSPTGRALEQY
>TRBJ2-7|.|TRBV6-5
ANSYSLDSAYEQY
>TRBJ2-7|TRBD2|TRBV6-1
ASSELLRREGSYEQY
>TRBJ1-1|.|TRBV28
ASSGIPGGGTGTEAF
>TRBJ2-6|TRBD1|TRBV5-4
ASTWPGQGVGANVLT
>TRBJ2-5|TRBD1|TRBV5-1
ASSTGQGANQETQY
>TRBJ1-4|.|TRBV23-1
ASSQSARGNEKLF